The entry below describes one TCR beta chain. The sample comes from a study of blood T cell repertoires in COVID-19. Study as a whole: There were acute and convalescent COVID-19 samples, and they came from the United States, Italy and Spain.

CDR1 and CDR2 (germline): SGHRS, YFSETQ. The CDR3 covers 13 residues. V lost 9 bases to trimming and J lost 4 bases, with 15 bases between them. Repertoires were generated with immunoSEQ multiplex PCR, while TCRdb's copy carries only in-frame clones and drops some. This table has some 160,000 clones, approximately 80% appearing once. The sequenced material came from peripheral blood. The gene calls are TRBV5-1 and TRBJ2-3; D may be TRBD2 (7 bases). The TCR sequence derives from a human donor in a cohort sampled during active COVID-19. CDR3 region: CATGEGGPDTQYF. The CDR3 region has the DNA TGCGCCACCGGGGAGGGGGGACCAGATACGCAGTATTTT.